The 9 T cell receptor beta chains below were found in one sample sequenced in a study of monozygotic twins with inflammatory bowel disease. TCRdb re-called the 5' RACE reads and shows each CDR3 protein once, DNA omitted. This repertoire includes 300,000 to 400,000 distinct CDR3 sequences. Material: blood. All receptors derive from a human donor with ulcerative colitis or Crohn's disease, or a healthy co-twin of an affected twin (not recorded which).

The chain combines TRBV28 with TRBJ2-3; the TRBD1 assignment by TCRdb is unverifiable without DNA. This CDR3 comprises 16 residues. Per germline, CDR1 MDHEN and CDR2 SYDVKM. CDR3 loop: CASRPLPGRNTDTQYF.

The chain carries TRBV6-6 and TRBJ1-1. The CDR3 extends over 11 amino acids. Germline CDR1 is MNHNY and CDR2 is SVGAGI (reference sequence). CDR3 protein: CASRGLVEAFF.

The rearrangement joins TRBV10-1 to TRBJ1-4. The germline gives CDR1 WNHNN, CDR2 SYGVQD (reference sequence). CDR3 length equals 13 residues. The CDR3: CASSRGVNEKLFF.

V is TRBV18 and J is TRBJ1-1. Germline V gives CDR1 KGHSH, CDR2 LQKENI. This CDR3 contains 13 residues. The CDR3 spells CASLRQAGTEAFF.

CDR3 loop: CSAVLDAYSYNEQFF. The V call is TRBV20-1, the J call TRBJ2-1. This CDR3 is built from 15 residues. Per germline, CDR1 DFQATT and CDR2 SNEGSKA (reference sequence).

This rearrangement joins TRBV30 to TRBJ1-4; with no DNA, the TCRdb D assignment of TRBD1 cannot be verified. Germline V gene lookup returns CDR1 GTSNPN and CDR2 SVGIG (reference sequence). This CDR3 has 16 residues. The CDR3 loop is CAWSSISGGEREKLFF.

The chain links TRBV29-1 to TRBJ2-7; TCRdb gives TRBD2 as the D gene, but with no DNA this cannot be confirmed. The CDR3 has 12 amino acids. From germline, CDR1 is SQVTM and CDR2 ANQGSEA. CDR3: CSVREGRDEQYF.

This sequence joins TRBV5-1 and TRBJ1-1; there is no DNA to check the TCRdb D call of TRBD1. The germline V gene has CDR1 SGHRS and CDR2 YFSETQ. This CDR3 spans 14 amino acids. The CDR3: CASSRDRGSSEAFF.

This rearrangement joins TRBV7-6 to TRBJ2-1. Germline V CDR1 and CDR2: SGHVS, FNYEAQ. The CDR3 runs to 13 residues. CDR3: CASSLGNYNEQFF.